A single sample gave rise to the 10 T cell receptor beta chains below, sequenced in a study of tissue T cells after allogeneic stem cell transplantation. Data came from immunoSEQ multiplex PCR; TCRdb stores just in-frame clones and leaves some out. The top ten hold roughly 0.5% of the sample, which has around 50,000 clones, roughly 73% seen once. Sequencing was performed on sorted cells pooled from one or two spleens. The receptor set was obtained from a pool of C57BL/6 mice in good health.

Note on this clone: Genes here carry mouse names. The read stops 1 residue short of the end of the CDR3; the missing end is completed from the germline J gene. This rearrangement joins TRBV13-1 to TRBJ1-3; D gene unclear. V was cut by 3 bases and J by 0 bases, with 7 bases left in between. This CDR3 has 14 amino acids. Per germline, CDR1 NSHNY and CDR2 SYGAGN. CDR3 residues: CASSASNSGNTLYF. CDR3 DNA (partial): TGTGCCAGCAGTGCGAGCAATTCTGGAAATACGCTCTAT.

Remarks on this clone: Mouse gene names and germline throughout. The DNA ends 1 residue before the CDR3 does, and the rest of the CDR3 is filled in from the germline J gene. The chain has TRBV19 and TRBJ1-1; 8 nucleotides agree with TRBD1. The germline V gene has CDR1 FNHDT and CDR2 SITEND (reference sequence). Trimming at V came to 4 bases and at J to 10 bases, leaving 3 bases not matched to a gene. The CDR3 runs 11 residues. The sequenced part of the CDR3 DNA is TGTGCCAGCAGTGACAGGGGTTCAGTCTTC. Translating gives CASSDRGSVF. The entire CDR3 reads CASSDRGSVFF.

Details on this clone: Germline and genes here are mouse. The read halts 1 residue ahead of the CDR3 end, with the missing end drawn from the germline J gene. The chain carries TRBV31 and TRBJ2-5; tentatively, D is TRBD2 (7 bases). CDR1 is GKSSPN and CDR2 is SITVG in the germline V gene. The V end was cut by 0 bases, the J end by 2 bases, with 9 bases between. The CDR3 consists of 14 residues. The DNA read from the CDR3 is TGTGCCTGGAGTCTAGGGGGGCCCCAAGACACCCAGTAC. Its protein is CAWSLGGPQDTQY. Given in full, the CDR3 is CAWSLGGPQDTQYF.

Remarks on this clone: All gene names here are mouse names. Read coverage stops 1 residue before the CDR3 terminus; the germline J gene supplies the remainder. The chain couples TRBV13-2 to TRBJ2-2; D ambiguous. Germline lookup yields CDR1 NNHNN and CDR2 SYGAGS (reference sequence). V was pared by 1 base and J by 0 bases, with 4 bases between. The CDR3 is made up of 14 amino acids. CDR3 DNA, as far as it was read: TGTGCCAGCGGTGATCAGTCAAACACCGGGCAGCTCTAC. It specifies CASGDQSNTGQLY. The whole CDR3 sequence is CASGDQSNTGQLYF.

This clone has a handful of counts. Mouse gene names and germline throughout. The read finishes 1 residue shy of the CDR3 end, and the germline J gene is used to complete it. The gene calls are TRBV13-2 and TRBJ2-7; 10 bases are shared with TRBD1. The germline V gene encodes CDR1 NNHNN and CDR2 SYGAGS (reference sequence). The CDR3 is 13 amino acids. After removal of 3 bases from V and 4 bases from J, the junction contained 1 base not matched to a gene. The CDR3 reads CASGGDRGYEQYF. The DNA read from the CDR3 is TGTGCCAGCGGTGGGGACAGGGGTTATGAACAGTAC.

A word on this clone: Here the gene names and germline are mouse. The sequence runs out 1 residue before the end of the CDR3; the remainder is reconstructed from the germline J gene. Within the sample, other DNA sequences also encode this same CDR3. V is TRBV19 and J is TRBJ1-1, with D maybe TRBD1 (5 bases). Trimming took off 2 bases at V and 0 bases at J, with 8 bases between the two ends. CDR1 and CDR2 (germline): FNHDT, SITEND (reference sequence). This CDR3 region has 14 residues. Here the CDR3 reads CASSIAGTNTEVFF. The CDR3 DNA, read in part, is TGTGCCAGCAGTATTGCAGGGACAAACACAGAAGTCTTC.

In the case of this clone: Gene names are mouse gene names. Read coverage stops 1 residue before the CDR3 terminus; the germline J gene supplies the remainder. The V call is TRBV13-3, the J call TRBJ2-7; TRBD2 matches 8 bases. The germline CDR1 and CDR2 sequences are NNHDY and SYVADS. V lost 5 bases, J lost 5 bases, and 3 bases stayed unmatched. This CDR3 has 12 amino acids. CDR3 loop: CASRGGRDEQYF. The sequenced part of the CDR3 DNA is TGTGCCAGCAGGGGGGGGCGCGATGAACAGTAC.

Turning to this clone: The gene names here belong to mouse. The CDR3 extends 1 residue past the end of the read, so its final part is completed from the germline J gene. V and J are TRBV1 and TRBJ1-1; D is uncertain. Trimming shortened V by 9 bases and J by 0 bases, and 8 bases separated the two germline ends. The CDR3 totals 12 residues. In germline, CDR1 is NSQYPW, CDR2 LRSPGD (reference sequence). Partial CDR3 DNA: TGCACCTGTGGCAGTGCAAACACAGAAGTCTTC. Translation gives CTCGSANTEVF. Given in full, the CDR3 is CTCGSANTEVFF.

In regard to this clone: Mouse germline and gene names are used. The observed sequence ends 1 residue before the CDR3 terminus, with the missing tail filled in from the germline J gene. This chain connects TRBV19 to TRBJ2-7, with D uncertain. The germline V gene has CDR1 FNHDT and CDR2 SITEND (reference sequence). Trimming stripped 2 bases from V and 7 bases from J, with 4 bases between. This CDR3 region has 10 residues. CDR3 region: CASSMEEQYF. The CDR3 bases that were read are TGTGCCAGCAGTATGGAGGAACAGTAC.

As regards this clone: Gene names and germline match the mouse. The read terminates 1 residue before the CDR3 end, so the remaining end is supplied by the germline J gene. The rearrangement uses TRBV16 and TRBJ2-4, with D possibly matching TRBD2 (7 bases). V was trimmed by 2 bases and J by 3 bases, leaving 9 bases between them. This CDR3 region has 14 residues. Germline CDR1 is SGHSA and CDR2 is FRNQAP. CDR3 amino acids: CASSLRGAQNTLYF. The part of the CDR3 DNA that was read is TGTGCAAGCAGCTTAAGGGGGGCCCAAAACACCTTGTAC.